This T cell receptor (beta chain) was identified during a study of quantifying T cell responses using KT2 cells. Looking at the study overall: RNA was reverse transcribed with TCR alpha and beta constant-region primers. The second PCR ran as a qPCR until a predetermined fluorescence threshold was reached.

Unfractionated PBMC were spiked with known numbers of KT2 clone cells. KT2 cells were mixed with fixed PBMC numbers at varying ratios. Looked up from germline, CDR1 is MNHEY and CDR2 is SMNVEV (reference sequence). Trimming removed 5 bases from V and 1 base from J; junction bases left unmatched: 9. The CDR3 loop spans 16 amino acids. Each cDNA got a UMI-containing oligo ligated at its 3' end. The first PCR ran 3 to 5 cycles with an equimolar RC1.1 and RC1.2 beta primer mix. TCR alpha and beta chains were handled separately starting at the second PCR. TCRdb redid the calling of the UMI-ligation and nested PCR reads with MiXCR, one entry per CDR3 protein. The sample includes around 50,000 distinct CDR3 sequences, around a tenth of them seen just once.

The chain has TRBV27 and TRBJ2-3, with 7 positions matching TRBD1. The material sequenced was PBMCs spiked with cells of the T cell clone KT2. The sequence was collected from a human donor. In DNA form, the CDR3 reads TGTGCCAGCAGTGCGAGGACAGGATGGGGCACAGATACGCAGTATTTT. This encodes CASSARTGWGTDTQYF.